This TCR beta chain was retrieved from a study of blood T cells in healthy people across ages. Together with a sample-barcoded 5' primer, a J-beta primer mix was included in a second PCR lasting about 6 to 12 cycles. TCRdb re-derived calls from the 5' RACE reads in MiXCR, one entry per CDR3 protein. In the table there are about 800,000 distinct CDR3 sequences, roughly 25% of which are singletons. These records were also assigned to another study, of T cells of mothers and their children.

The sequenced material came from blood. This receptor was taken from a boy younger than 18 in good health.

DNA for the CDR3: TGTGCCAGCAGTTTCCTGACAGGGCCTTACGAGCAGTACTTC. This translates into CASSFLTGPYEQYF. The chain employs TRBV28 and TRBJ2-7, with 7 bases fitting TRBD1. The J segment lost 4 bases and the V segment lost 3 bases, leaving 6 bases of the junction unmatched. Germline CDR1 MDHEN, CDR2 SYDVKM. This CDR3 contains 14 residues.